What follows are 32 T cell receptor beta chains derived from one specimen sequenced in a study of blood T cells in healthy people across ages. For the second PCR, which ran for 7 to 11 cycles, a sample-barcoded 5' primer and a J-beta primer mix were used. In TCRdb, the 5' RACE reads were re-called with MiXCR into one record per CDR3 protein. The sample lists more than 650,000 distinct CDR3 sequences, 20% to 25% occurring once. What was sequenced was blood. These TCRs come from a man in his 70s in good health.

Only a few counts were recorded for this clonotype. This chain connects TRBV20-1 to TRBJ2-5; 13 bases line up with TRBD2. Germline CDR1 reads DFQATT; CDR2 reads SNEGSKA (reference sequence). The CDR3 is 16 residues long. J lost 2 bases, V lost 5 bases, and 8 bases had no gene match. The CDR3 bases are TGCAGTGCTTTTACCCAGGGACTAGCGGGACAAGAGACCCAGTACTTC. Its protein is CSAFTQGLAGQETQYF.

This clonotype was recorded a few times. The CDR3 coding sequence is TGTGCCAGCAGTGAAGACGAAGCTTTCTTT. Translation: CASSEDEAFF. The rearrangement links TRBV6-1 to TRBJ1-1; D call uncertain. Per the germline V gene, CDR1 is MNHNS and CDR2 is SASEGT. Trimming left V 1 base short and J 8 bases short, with 2 bases between. The CDR3 spans 10 residues.

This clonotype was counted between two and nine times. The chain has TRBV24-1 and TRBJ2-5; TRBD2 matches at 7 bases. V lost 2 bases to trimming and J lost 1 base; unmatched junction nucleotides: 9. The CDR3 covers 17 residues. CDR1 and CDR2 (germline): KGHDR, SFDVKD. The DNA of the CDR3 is TGTGCCACCAGTGATTCGGGGGGAGGGTGGGTCCAAGAGACCCAGTACTTC. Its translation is CATSDSGGGWVQETQYF.

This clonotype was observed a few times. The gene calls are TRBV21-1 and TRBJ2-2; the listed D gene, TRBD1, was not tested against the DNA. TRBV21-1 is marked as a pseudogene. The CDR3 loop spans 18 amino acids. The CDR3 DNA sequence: TGTGCCAGCAGTATAAAACCGGGACAGGGCTTGGGATCCGGGGAGCTGTTTTTT. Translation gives CASSIKPGQGLGSGELFF.

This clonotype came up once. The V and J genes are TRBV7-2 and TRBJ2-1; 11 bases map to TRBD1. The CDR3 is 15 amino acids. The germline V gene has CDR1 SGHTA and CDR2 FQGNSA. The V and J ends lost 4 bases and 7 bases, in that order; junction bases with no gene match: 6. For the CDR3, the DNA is TGTGCCAGCAGCTCAGGACAGGGGGCGCGGAATGAGCAGTTCTTC. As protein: CASSSGQGARNEQFF.

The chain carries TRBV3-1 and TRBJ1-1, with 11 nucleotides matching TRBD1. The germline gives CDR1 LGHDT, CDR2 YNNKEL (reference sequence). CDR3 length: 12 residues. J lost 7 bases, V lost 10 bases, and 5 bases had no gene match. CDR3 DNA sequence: TGTGCCACCGGACAGGGGGCAGGTGAAGCTTTCTTT. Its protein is CATGQGAGEAFF. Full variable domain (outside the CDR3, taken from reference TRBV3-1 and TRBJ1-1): DTAVSQTPKYLVTQMGNDKSIKCEQNLGHDTMYWYKQDSKKFLKIMFSYNNKELIINETVPNRFSPKSPDKAHLNLHINSLELGDSAVYFCATGQGAGEAFFGQGTRLTVV.

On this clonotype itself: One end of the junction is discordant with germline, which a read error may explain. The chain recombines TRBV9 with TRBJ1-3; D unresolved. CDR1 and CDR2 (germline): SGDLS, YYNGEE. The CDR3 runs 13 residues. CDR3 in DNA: TGTGCCAGCAGCGTAGCGATGGGCCCATTCGTGCTTTTT. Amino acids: CASSVAMGPFVLF.

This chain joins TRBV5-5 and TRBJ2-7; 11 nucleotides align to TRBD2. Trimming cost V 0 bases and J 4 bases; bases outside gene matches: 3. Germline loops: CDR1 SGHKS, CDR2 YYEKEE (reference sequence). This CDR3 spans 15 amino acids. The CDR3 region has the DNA TGTGCCAGCAGCTTGGGACTAGCGGGGCTATACGAGCAGTACTTC. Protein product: CASSLGLAGLYEQYF.

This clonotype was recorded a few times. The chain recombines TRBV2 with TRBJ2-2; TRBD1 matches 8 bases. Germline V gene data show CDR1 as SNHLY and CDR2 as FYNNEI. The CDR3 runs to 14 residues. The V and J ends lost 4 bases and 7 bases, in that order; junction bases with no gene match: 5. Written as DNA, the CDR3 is TGTGCCAGCAGTGGGACAGGGCGGAGCGGGGAGCTGTTTTTT. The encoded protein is CASSGTGRSGELFF.

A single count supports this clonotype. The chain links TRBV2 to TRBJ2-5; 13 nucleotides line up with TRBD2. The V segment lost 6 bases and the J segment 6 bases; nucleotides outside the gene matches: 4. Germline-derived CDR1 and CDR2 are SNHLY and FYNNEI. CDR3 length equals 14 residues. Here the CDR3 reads CASRGTSGVKTQYF. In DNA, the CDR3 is TGTGCCAGCAGGGGGACTAGCGGGGTGAAGACCCAGTACTTC.

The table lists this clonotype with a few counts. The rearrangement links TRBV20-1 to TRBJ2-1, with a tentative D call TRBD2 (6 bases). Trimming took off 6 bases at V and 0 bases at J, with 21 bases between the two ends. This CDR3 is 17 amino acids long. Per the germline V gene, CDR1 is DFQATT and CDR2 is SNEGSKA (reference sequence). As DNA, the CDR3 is TGCAGTGCCCACCTCAAGGGGACTGTGTTCTCCTACAATGAGCAGTTCTTC. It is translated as CSAHLKGTVFSYNEQFF.

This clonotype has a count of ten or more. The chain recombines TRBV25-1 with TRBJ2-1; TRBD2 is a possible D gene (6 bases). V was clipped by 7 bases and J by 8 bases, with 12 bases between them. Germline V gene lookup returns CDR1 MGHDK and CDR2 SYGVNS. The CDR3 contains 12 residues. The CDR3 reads CASTGGGDEQFF. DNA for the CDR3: TGTGCCAGCACCGGCGGCGGGGATGAGCAGTTCTTC.

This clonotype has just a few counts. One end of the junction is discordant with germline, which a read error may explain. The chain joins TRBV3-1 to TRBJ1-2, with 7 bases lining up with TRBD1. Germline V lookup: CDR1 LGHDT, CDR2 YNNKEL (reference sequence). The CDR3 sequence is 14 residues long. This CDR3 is CAGSLEGAGYGYTF. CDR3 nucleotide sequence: TGTGCCGGCAGCCTTGAGGGGGCTGGATATGGCTACACCTTC.

The CDR3 DNA reads as TGTGCCAGTAGTAGGGCAGATAGCAATCAGCCCCAGCATTTT. Encoded protein: CASSRADSNQPQHF. The chain combines TRBV19 with TRBJ1-5, with D uncertain. Deletions cut 4 bases from V and 0 bases from J, with 7 bases between. Per the germline V gene, CDR1 is LNHDA and CDR2 is SQIVND (reference sequence). This CDR3 spans 14 amino acids.

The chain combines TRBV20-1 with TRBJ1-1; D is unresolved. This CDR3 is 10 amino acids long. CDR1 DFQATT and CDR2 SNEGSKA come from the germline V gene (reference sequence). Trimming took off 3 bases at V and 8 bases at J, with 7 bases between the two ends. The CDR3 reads CSASTNEAFF. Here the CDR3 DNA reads TGCAGTGCTAGTACCAACGAAGCTTTCTTT.

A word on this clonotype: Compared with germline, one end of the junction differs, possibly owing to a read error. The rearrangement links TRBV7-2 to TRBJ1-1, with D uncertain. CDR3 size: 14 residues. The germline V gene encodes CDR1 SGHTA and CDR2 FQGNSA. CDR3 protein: CASSSYRLNTEAFF. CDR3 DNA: TGTGCCAGCAGCTCTTATAGACTTAACACTGAAGCCTTCTTT.

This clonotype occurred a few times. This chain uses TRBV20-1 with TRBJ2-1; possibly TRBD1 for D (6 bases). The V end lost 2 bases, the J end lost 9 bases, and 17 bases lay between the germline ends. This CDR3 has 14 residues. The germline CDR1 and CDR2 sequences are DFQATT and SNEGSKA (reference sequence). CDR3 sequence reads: CSARPLQQGIEQFF. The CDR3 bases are TGCAGTGCTAGACCCCTTCAACAGGGTATTGAGCAGTTCTTC.

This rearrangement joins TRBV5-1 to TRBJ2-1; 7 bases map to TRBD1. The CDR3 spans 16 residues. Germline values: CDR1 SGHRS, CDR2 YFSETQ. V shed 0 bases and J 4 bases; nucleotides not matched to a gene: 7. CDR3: CASSLAPRGKYNEQFF. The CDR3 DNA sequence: TGCGCCAGCAGCTTGGCCCCCAGGGGGAAGTACAATGAGCAGTTCTTC.

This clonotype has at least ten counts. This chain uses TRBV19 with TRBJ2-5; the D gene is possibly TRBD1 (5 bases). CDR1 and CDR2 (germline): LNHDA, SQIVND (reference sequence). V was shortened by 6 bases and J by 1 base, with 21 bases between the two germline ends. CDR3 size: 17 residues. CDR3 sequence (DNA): TGTGCCAGTAGCCCTGCTAGGGGTACCCCCTCCCAAGAGACCCAGTACTTC. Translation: CASSPARGTPSQETQYF.

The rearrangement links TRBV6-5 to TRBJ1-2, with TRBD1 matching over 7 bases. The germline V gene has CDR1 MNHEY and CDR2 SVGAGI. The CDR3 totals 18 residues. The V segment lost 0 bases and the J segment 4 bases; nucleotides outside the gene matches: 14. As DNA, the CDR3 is TGTGCCAGCAGTTACTCATTCGACAGGGCTAAATTTAGCTATGGCTACACCTTC. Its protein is CASSYSFDRAKFSYGYTF.

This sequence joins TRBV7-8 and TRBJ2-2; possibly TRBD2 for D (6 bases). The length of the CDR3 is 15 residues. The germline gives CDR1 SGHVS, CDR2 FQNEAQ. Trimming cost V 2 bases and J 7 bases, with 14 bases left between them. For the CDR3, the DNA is TGTGCCAGCAGCTTAATACGGGGGAAGGGCGGGGAGCTGTTTTTT. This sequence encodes CASSLIRGKGGELFF. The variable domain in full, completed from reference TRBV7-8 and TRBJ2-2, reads GAGVSQSPRYKVAKRGQDVALRCDPISGHVSLFWYQQALGQGPEFLTYFQNEAQLDKSGLPSDRFFAERPEGSVSTLKIQRTQQEDSAVYLCASSLIRGKGGELFFGEGSRLTVL.

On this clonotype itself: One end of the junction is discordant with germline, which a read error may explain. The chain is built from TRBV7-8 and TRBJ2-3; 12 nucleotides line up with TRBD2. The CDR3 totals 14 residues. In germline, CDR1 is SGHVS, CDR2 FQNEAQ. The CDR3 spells CASSLAGGRNTQYF. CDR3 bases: TGTGCCAGCAGCCTAGCGGGAGGGAGGAATACGCAGTATTTT.

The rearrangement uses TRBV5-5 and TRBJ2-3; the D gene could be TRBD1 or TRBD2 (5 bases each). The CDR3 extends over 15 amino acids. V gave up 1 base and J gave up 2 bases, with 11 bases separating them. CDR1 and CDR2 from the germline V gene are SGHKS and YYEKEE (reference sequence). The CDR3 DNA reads TGTGCCAGCAGCTTGAGCCCGGGACCCACAGATACGCAGTATTTT. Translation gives CASSLSPGPTDTQYF.

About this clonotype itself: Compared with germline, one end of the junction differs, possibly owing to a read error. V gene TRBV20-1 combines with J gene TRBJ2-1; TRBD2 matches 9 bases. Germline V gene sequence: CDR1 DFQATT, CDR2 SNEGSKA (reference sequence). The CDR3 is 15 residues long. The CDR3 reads CSADRETSGSYEQCF. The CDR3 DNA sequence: TGCAGTGCTGATCGTGAGACTAGCGGATCCTACGAGCAGTGCTTC.

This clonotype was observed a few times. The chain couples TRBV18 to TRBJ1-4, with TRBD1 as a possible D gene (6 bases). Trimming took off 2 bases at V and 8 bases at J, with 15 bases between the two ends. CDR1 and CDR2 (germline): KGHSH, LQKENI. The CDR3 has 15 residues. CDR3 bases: TGTGCCAGCTCACCATTCCAGGCAGGGGAAGAAAAACTGTTTTTT. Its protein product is CASSPFQAGEEKLFF.

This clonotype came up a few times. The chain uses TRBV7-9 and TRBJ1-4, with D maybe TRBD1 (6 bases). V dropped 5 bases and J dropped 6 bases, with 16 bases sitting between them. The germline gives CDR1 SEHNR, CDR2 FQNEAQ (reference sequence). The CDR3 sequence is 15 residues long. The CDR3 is CASSLGAGVDEKLFF. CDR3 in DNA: TGTGCCAGCAGCCTAGGGGCAGGGGTGGATGAAAAACTGTTTTTT. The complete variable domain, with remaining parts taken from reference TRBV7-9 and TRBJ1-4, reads DTGVSQNPRHKITKRGQNVTFRCDPISEHNRLYWYRQTLGQGPEFLTYFQNEAQLEKSRLLSDRFSAERPKGSFSTLEIQRTEQGDSAMYLCASSLGAGVDEKLFFGSGTQLSVL.

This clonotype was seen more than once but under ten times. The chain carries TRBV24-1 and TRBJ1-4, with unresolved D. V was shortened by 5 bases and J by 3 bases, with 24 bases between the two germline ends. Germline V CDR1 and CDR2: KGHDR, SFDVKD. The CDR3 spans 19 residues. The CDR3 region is CATSVWTRAYKMANEKLFF. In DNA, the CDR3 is TGTGCCACCAGTGTCTGGACCCGGGCTTATAAAATGGCTAATGAAAAACTGTTTTTT.

The CDR3 DNA reads as TGTGCCAGCTCACCAAGAGGGGTACCTGAAGCTTTCTTT. It translates to CASSPRGVPEAFF. The chain combines TRBV18 with TRBJ1-1; possible D gene TRBD1, 5 bases. The CDR3 has 13 amino acids. The germline CDR1 and CDR2 sequences are KGHSH and LQKENI. Trimming took off 2 bases at V and 6 bases at J, with 10 bases between the two ends. Drawing the rest from reference TRBV18 and TRBJ1-1, the complete variable domain is NAGVMQNPRHLVRRRGQEARLRCSPMKGHSHVYWYRQLPEEGLKFMVYLQKENIIDESGMPKERFSAEFPKEGPSILRIQQVVRGDSAAYFCASSPRGVPEAFFGQGTRLTVV.

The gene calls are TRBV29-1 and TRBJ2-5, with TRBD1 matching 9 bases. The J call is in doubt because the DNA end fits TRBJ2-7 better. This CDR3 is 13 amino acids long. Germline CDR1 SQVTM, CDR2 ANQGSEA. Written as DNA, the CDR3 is TGCAGCGTTGAGGGACAGGGAACCTACGAGCAGTACTTC. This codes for CSVEGQGTYEQYF.

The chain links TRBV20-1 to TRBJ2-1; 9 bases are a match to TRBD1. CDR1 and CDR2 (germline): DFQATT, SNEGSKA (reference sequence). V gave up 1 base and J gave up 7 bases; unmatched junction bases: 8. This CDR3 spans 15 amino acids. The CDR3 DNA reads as TGCAGTGCTAGAGTCCCGGGACAGGGATTAAATGAGCAGTTCTTC. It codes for CSARVPGQGLNEQFF.

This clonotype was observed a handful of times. DNA for the CDR3: TGCAGCGTTAGGACTAGCGGGGGCCATGAGCAGTTCTTC. Translating gives CSVRTSGGHEQFF. This rearrangement joins TRBV29-1 to TRBJ2-1; 13 bases are a match to TRBD2. J lost 8 bases, V lost 5 bases, and 3 bases had no gene match. CDR1 is SQVTM and CDR2 is ANQGSEA in the germline V gene. The CDR3 is made up of 13 amino acids.

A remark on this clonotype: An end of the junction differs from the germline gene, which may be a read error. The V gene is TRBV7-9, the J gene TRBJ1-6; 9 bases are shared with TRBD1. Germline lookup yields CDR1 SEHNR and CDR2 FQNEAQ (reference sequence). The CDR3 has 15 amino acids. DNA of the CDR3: TGTGCCAGCAGCCAACAGGGGGCCAGTAATTCACCCCTCCATTTT. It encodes CASSQQGASNSPLHF.